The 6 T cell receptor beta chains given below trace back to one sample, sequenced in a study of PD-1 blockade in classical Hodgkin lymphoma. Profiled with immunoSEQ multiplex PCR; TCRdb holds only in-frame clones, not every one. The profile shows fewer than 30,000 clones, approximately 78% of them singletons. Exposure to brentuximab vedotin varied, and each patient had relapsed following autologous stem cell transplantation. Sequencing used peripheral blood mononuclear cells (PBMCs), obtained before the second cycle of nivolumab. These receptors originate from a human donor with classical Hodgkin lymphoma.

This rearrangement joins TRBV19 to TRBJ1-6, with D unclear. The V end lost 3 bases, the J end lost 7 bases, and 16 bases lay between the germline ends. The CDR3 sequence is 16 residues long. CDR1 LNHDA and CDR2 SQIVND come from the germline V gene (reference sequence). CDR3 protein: CASSIWVGAENSPLHF. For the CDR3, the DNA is TGTGCCAGTAGTATTTGGGTGGGAGCAGAAAATTCACCCCTCCACTTT.

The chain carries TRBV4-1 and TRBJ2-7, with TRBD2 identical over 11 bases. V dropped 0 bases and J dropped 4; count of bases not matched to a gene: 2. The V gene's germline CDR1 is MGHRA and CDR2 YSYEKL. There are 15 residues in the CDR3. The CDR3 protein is CASSQDTSGGYEQYF. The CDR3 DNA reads TGCGCCAGCAGCCAAGACACTAGCGGGGGATACGAGCAGTACTTC.

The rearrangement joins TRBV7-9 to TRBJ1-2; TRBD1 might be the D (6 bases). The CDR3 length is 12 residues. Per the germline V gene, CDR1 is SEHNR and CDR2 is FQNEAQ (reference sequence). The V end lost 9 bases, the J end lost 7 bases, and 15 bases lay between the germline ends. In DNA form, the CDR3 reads TGTGCCAGTCGGAGGGGGGTGCTTGGCTACACCTTC. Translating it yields CASRRGVLGYTF.

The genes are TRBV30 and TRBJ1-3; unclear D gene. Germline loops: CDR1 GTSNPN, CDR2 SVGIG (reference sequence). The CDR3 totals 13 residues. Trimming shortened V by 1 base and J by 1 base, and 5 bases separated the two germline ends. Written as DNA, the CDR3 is TGTGCCTGGAGTGGGGCGTCTGGAAACACCATATATTTT. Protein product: CAWSGASGNTIYF.

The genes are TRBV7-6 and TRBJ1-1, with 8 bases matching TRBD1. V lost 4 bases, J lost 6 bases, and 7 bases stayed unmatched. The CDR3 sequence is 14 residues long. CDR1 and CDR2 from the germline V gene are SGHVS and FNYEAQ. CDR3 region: CASSSYRGRSEAFF. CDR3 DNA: TGTGCCAGCAGCTCGTACAGGGGGAGGTCTGAAGCTTTCTTT.

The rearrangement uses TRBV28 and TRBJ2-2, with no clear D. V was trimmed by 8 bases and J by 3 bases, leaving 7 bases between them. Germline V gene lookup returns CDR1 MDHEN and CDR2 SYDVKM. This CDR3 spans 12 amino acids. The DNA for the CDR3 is TGTGCCAGCCAACGATACACCGGGGAGCTGTTTTTT. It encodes CASQRYTGELFF.